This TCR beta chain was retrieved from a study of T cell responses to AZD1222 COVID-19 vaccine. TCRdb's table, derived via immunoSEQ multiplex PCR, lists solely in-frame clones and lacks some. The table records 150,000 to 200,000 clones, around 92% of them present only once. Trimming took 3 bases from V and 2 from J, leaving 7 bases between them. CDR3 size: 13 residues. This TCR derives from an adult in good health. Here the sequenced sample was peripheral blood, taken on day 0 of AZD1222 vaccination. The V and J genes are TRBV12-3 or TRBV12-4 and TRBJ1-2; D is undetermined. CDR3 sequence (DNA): TGTGCCAGCAGTTTGTCAGAAAACTATGGCTACACCTTC. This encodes CASSLSENYGYTF.